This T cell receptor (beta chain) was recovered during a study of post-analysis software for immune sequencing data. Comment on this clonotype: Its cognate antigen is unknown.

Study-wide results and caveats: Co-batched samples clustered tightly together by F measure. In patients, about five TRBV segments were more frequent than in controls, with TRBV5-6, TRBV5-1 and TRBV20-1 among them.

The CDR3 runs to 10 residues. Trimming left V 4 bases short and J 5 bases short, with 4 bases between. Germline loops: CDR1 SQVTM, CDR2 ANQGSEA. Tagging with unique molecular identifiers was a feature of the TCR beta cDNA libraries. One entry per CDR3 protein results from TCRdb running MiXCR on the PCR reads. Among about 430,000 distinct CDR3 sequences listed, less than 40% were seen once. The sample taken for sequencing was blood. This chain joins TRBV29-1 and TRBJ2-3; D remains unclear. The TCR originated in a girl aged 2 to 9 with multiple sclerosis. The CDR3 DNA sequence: TGCAGCGTTGGGGTAGATACGCAGTATTTT. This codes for CSVGVDTQYF.